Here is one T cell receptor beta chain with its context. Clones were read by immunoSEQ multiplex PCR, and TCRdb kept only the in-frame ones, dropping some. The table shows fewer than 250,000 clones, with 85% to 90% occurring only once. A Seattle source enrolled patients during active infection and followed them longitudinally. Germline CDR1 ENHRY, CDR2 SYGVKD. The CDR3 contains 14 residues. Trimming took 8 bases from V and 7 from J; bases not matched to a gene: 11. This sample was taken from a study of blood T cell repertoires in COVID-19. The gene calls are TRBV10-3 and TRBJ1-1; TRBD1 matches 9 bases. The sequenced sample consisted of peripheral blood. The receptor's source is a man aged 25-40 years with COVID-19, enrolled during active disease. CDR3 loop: CAIGTTGGVYEAFF. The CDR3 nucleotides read TGTGCCATCGGAACAACAGGGGGCGTTTATGAAGCTTTCTTT.